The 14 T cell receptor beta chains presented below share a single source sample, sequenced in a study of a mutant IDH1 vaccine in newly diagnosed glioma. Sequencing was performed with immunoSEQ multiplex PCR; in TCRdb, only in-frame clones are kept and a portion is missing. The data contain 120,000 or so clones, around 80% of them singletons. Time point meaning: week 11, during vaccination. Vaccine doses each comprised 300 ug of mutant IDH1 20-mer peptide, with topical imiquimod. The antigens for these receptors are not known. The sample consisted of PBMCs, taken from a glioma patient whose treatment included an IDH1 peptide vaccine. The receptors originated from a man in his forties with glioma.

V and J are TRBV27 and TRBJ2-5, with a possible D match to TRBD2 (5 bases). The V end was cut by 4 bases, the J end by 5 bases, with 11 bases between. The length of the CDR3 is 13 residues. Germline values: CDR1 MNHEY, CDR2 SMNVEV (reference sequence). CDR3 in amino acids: CASSSGVGETQYF. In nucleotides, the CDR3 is TGTGCCAGCAGTTCCGGGGTCGGTGAGACCCAGTACTTC.

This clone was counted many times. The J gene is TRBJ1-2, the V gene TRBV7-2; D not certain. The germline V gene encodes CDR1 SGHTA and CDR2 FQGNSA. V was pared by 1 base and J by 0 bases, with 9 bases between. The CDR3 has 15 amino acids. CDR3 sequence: CASSLEWYPNYGYTF. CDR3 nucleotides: TGTGCCAGCAGCTTAGAATGGTATCCTAACTATGGCTACACCTTC.

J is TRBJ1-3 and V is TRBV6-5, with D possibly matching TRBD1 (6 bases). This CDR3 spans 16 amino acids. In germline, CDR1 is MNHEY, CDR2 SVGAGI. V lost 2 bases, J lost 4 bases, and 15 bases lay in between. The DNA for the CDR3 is TGTGCCAGCAGTTACGGGCCCTACAGGGCGGGAAACACCATATATTTT. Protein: CASSYGPYRAGNTIYF.

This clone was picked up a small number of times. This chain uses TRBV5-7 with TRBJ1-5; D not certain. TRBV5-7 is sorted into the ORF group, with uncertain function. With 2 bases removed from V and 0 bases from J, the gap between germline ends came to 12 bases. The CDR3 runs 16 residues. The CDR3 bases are TGTGCCAGCAGCTTTGTCGCAGGATATAGCAATCAGCCCCAGCATTTT. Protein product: CASSFVAGYSNQPQHF.

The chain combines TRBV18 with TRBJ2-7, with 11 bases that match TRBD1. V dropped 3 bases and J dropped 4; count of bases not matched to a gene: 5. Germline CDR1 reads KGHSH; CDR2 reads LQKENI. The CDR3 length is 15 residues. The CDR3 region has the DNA TGTGCCAGCTCACCCGGACAGGGGGCGAGATACGAGCAGTACTTC. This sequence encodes CASSPGQGARYEQYF.

Here the CDR3 reads CASSLAGADEQFF. CDR3 coding DNA: TGTGCCAGCAGCTTAGCGGGAGCTGATGAGCAGTTCTTC. The chain carries TRBV7-9 and TRBJ2-1, with TRBD2 as a possible D gene (5 bases). This CDR3 is built from 13 residues. CDR1 is SEHNR, CDR2 FQNEAQ, per germline (reference sequence). Trimming took 0 bases from V and 8 from J, leaving 8 bases between them.

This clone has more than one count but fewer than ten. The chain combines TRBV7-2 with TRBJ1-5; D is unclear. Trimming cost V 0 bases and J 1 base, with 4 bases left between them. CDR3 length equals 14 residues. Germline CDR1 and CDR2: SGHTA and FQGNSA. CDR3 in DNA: TGTGCCAGCAGCTTAGCGGTCAGCAATCAGCCCCAGCATTTT. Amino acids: CASSLAVSNQPQHF.

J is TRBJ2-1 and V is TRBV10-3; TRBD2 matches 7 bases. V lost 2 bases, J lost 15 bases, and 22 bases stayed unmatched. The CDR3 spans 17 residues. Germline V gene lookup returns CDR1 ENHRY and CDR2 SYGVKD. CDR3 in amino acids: CAISEMSPTSSPLHPFF. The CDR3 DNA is TGTGCCATCAGTGAGATGAGCCCGACTAGCTCCCCCCTTCACCCGTTCTTC.

CDR3 loop: CAAPGPSYEQYF. CDR3 in DNA: TGTGCCGCCCCGGGGCCGTCCTACGAGCAGTACTTC. The rearrangement links TRBV7-6 to TRBJ2-7; possibly TRBD1 or TRBD2 for D (5 bases each). The CDR3 loop spans 12 amino acids. Germline values: CDR1 SGHVS, CDR2 FNYEAQ. V was cut by 11 bases and J by 1 base, with 12 bases left in between.

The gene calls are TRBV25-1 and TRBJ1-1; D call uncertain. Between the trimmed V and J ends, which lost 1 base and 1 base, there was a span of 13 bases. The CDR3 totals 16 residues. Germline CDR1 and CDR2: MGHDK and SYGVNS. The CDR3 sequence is CASSEWATRGNTEAFF. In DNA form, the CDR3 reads TGTGCCAGCAGTGAATGGGCAACAAGAGGGAACACTGAAGCTTTCTTT.

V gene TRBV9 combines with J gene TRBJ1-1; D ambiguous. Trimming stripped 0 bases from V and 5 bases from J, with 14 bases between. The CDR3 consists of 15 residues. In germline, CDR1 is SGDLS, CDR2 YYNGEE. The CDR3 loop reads CASSVVKALGTEAFF. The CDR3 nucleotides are TGTGCCAGCAGCGTAGTGAAGGCACTGGGGACTGAAGCTTTCTTT.

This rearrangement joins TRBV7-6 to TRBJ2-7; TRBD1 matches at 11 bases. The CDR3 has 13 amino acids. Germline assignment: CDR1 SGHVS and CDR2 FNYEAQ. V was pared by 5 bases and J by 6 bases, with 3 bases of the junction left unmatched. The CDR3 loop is CASSPGTGGEQYF. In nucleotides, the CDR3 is TGTGCCAGCAGCCCCGGGACAGGGGGCGAGCAGTACTTC. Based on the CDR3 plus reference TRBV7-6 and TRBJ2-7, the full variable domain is GAGVSQSPRYKVTKRGQDVALRCDPISGHVSLYWYRQALGQGPEFLTYFNYEAQQDKSGLPNDRFSAERPEGSISTLTIQRTEQRDSAMYRCASSPGTGGEQYFGPGTRLTVT.

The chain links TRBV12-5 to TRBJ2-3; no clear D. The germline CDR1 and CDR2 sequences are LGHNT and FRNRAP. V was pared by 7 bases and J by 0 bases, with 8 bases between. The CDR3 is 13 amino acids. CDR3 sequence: CASVFESTDTQYF. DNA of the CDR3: TGTGCTAGTGTGTTCGAAAGCACAGATACGCAGTATTTT. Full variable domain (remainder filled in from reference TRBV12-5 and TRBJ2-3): DARVTQTPRHKVTEMGQEVTMRCQPILGHNTVFWYRQTMMQGLELLAYFRNRAPLDDSGMPKDRFSAEMPDATLATLKIQPSEPRDSAVYFCASVFESTDTQYFGPGTRLTVL.

This chain's CDR3 is CASSYGQGFGEKLFF. The CDR3 nucleotides are TGTGCCAGCAGTTACGGACAGGGGTTCGGCGAAAAACTGTTTTTT. This chain connects TRBV6-5 to TRBJ1-4; 9 bases map to TRBD1. This CDR3 has 15 residues. CDR1 and CDR2 from the germline V gene are MNHEY and SVGAGI. V shed 2 bases, J shed 8 bases, and the junction held 6 bases outside the gene matches.